The entry below describes one TCR beta chain. Its specificity is not known. This CDR3 is 13 amino acids long. Germline values: CDR1 SGHRS, CDR2 YFSETQ. V was clipped by 0 bases and J by 8 bases, with 11 bases between them. Individuals with alopecia areata gave both lesional scalp punch biopsies and peripheral blood for collection. The sample belongs to a study of CD8+ T cells in alopecia areata. Study-wide findings and caveats: Among the cells sequenced in scalp samples are also the resident alphabeta T cells of normal skin.

cDNA reverse transcribed from extracted RNA served as the sequencing template. The data were produced by immunoSEQ multiplex PCR, yet TCRdb's version contains in-frame clones alone and is incomplete. The sample records about 110,000 clones, 50% to 70% being singletons. The chain carries TRBV5-1 and TRBJ1-2; the D is unclear. This TCR came from a human donor with alopecia areata. Sequenced sample: NKG2D-low CD8+ T cells sorted from blood. The CDR3 DNA is TGCGCCAGCAGCTTGGCCGACATTGGGGGCTACACCTTC. This gives the protein CASSLADIGGYTF.